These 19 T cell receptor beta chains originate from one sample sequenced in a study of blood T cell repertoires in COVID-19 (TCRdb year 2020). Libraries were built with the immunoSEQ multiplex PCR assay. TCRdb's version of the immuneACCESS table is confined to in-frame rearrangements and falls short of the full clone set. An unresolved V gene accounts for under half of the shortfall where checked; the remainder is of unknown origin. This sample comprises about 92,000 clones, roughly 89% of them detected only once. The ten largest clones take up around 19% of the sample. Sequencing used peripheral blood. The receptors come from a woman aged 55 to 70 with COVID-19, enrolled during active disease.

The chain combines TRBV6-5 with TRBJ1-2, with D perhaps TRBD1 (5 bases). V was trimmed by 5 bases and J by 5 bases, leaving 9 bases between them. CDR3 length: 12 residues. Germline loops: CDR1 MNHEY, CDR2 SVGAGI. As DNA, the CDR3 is TGTGCCAGCAGTCGGGGGGAGTATGGCTACACCTTC. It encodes CASSRGEYGYTF.

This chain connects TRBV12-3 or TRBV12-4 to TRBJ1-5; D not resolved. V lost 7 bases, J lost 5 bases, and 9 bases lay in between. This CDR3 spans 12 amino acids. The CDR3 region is CASKTRDQPQHF. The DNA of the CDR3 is TGTGCCAGCAAAACCCGGGATCAGCCCCAGCATTTT.

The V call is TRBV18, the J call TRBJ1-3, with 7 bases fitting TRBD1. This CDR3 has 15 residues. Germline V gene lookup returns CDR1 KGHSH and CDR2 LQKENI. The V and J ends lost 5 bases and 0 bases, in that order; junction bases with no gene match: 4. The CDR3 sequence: CASSTGTASGNTIYF. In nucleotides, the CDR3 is TGTGCCAGCTCAACCGGGACAGCCTCTGGAAACACCATATATTTT. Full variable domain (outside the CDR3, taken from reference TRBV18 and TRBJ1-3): NAGVMQNPRHLVRRRGQEARLRCSPMKGHSHVYWYRQLPEEGLKFMVYLQKENIIDESGMPKERFSAEFPKEGPSILRIQQVVRGDSAAYFCASSTGTASGNTIYFGEGSWLTVV.

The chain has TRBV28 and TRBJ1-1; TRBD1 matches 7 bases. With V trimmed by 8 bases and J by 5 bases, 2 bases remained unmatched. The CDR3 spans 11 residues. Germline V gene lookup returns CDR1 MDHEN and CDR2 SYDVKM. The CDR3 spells CASLTGTEAFF. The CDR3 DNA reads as TGTGCCAGCCTGACAGGGACTGAAGCTTTCTTT.

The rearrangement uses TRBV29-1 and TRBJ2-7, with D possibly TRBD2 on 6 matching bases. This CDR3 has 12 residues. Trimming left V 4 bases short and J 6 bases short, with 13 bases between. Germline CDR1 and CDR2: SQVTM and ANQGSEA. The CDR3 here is CSVVLLRGEQYF. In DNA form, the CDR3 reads TGCAGCGTTGTGTTGCTGCGGGGCGAGCAGTACTTC.

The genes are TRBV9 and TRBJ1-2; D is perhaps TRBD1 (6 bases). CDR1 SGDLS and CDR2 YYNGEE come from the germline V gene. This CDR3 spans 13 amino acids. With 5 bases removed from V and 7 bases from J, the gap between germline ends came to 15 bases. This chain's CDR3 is CASRGDRLSGYTF. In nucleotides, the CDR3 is TGTGCCAGCAGAGGAGACAGGTTATCTGGCTACACCTTC.

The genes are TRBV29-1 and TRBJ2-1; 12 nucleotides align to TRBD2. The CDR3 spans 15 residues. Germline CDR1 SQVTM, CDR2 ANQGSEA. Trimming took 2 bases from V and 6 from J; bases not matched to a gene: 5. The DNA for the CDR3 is TGCAGCGTTGAAACGGCTAGCGGGGGGGCCAATGAGCAGTTCTTC. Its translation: CSVETASGGANEQFF.

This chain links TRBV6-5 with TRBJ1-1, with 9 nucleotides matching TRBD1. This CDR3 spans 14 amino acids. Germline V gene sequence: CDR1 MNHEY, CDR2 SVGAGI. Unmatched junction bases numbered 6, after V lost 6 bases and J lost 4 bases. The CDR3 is CASSLTGGLTEAFF. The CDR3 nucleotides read TGTGCCAGCAGCCTCACAGGGGGCCTCACTGAAGCTTTCTTT.

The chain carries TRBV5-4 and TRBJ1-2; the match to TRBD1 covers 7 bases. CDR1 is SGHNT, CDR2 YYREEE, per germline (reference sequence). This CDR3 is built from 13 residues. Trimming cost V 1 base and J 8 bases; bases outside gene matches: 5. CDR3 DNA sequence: TGTGCCAGCAGCTTGCTTAGGGGGCCCGGCTACACCTTC. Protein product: CASSLLRGPGYTF. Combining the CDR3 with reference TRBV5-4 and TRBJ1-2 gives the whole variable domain ETGVTQSPTHLIKTRGQQVTLRCSSQSGHNTVSWYQQALGQGPQFIFQYYREEENGRGNFPPRFSGLQFPNYSSELNVNALELDDSALYLCASSLLRGPGYTFGSGTRLTVV.

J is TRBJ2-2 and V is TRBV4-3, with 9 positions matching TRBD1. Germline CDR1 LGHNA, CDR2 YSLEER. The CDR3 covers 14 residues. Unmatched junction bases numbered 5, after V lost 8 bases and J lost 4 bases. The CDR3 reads CASARTGVTGELFF. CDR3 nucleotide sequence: TGCGCCAGCGCCCGGACAGGGGTCACCGGGGAGCTGTTTTTT.

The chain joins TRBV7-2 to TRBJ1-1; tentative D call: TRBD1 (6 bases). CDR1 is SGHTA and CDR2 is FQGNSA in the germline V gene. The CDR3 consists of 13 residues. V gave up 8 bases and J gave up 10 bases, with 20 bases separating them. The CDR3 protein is CASGLAQGGGAFF. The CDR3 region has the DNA TGTGCCAGCGGGCTTGCCCAGGGAGGGGGAGCTTTCTTT.

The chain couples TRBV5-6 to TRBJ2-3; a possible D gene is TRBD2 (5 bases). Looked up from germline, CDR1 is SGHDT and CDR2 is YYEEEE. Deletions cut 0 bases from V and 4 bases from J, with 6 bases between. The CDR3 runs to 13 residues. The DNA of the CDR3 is TGTGCCAGCAGCTTGGTCGGGGCAGATACGCAGTATTTT. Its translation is CASSLVGADTQYF. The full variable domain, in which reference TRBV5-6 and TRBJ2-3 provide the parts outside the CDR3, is DAGVTQSPTHLIKTRGQQVTLRCSPKSGHDTVSWYQQALGQGPQFIFQYYEEEERQRGNFPDRFSGHQFPNYSSELNVNALLLGDSALYLCASSLVGADTQYFGPGTRLTVL.

The CDR3 region has the DNA TGTGCCTGGATGAGGATCTCTCAGGGGGCAAGCTCCTATAATTCACCCCTCCACTTT. Protein sequence: CAWMRISQGASSYNSPLHF. This rearrangement joins TRBV30 to TRBJ1-6; 8 nucleotides line up with TRBD1. This CDR3 has 19 amino acids. Trimming took 4 bases from V and 0 from J; bases not matched to a gene: 14. Germline-derived CDR1 and CDR2 are GTSNPN and SVGIG (reference sequence).

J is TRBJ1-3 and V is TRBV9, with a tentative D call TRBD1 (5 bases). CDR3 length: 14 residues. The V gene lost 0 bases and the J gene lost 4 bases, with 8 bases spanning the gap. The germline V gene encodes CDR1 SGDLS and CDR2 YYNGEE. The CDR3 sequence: CASSVAQGGNTIYF. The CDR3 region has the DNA TGTGCCAGCAGCGTAGCCCAGGGCGGAAACACCATATATTTT.

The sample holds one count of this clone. The CDR3 loop reads CASSPGAGTQPQHF. CDR3 DNA sequence: TGTGCCAGCAGCCCAGGGGCAGGAACCCAGCCCCAGCATTTT. This sequence joins TRBV2 and TRBJ1-5; possible D gene TRBD1, 6 bases. The length of the CDR3 is 14 residues. V gave up 6 bases and J gave up 7 bases, with 16 bases separating them. CDR1 is SNHLY, CDR2 FYNNEI, per germline.

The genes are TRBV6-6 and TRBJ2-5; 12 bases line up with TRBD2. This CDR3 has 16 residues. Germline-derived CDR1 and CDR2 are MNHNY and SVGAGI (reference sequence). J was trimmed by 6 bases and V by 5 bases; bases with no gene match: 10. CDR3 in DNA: TGTGCCAGCAGTGGCCCTAGCGGGGGGGCTGGAAAGACCCAGTACTTC. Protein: CASSGPSGGAGKTQYF.

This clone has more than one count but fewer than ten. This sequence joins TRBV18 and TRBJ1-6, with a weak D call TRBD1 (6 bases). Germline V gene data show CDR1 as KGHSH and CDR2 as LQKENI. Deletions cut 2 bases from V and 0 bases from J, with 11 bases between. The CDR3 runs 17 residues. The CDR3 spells CASSPGDTYSYNSPLHF. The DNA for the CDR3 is TGTGCCAGCTCACCAGGGGACACCTACTCCTATAATTCACCCCTCCACTTT.

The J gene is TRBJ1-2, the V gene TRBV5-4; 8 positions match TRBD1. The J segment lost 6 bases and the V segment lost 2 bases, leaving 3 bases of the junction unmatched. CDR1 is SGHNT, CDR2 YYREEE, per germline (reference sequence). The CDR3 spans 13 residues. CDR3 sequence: CASSLQGVDGYTF. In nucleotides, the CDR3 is TGTGCCAGCAGCTTACAGGGGGTAGATGGCTACACCTTC.

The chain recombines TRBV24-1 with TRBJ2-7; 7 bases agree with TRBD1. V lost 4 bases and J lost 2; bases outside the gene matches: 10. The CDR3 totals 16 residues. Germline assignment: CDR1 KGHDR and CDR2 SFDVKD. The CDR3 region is CATSDRTGDSTYEQYF. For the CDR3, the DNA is TGTGCCACCAGTGACCGAACCGGGGACAGCACCTACGAGCAGTACTTC.